These 28 T cell receptor beta chains were sequenced from one sample in a study of blood T cell repertoires in COVID-19. Generated by immunoSEQ multiplex PCR, the TCRdb table keeps only in-frame clones and is missing some. The table shows over 250,000 clones, with approximately 83% occurring only once. The sequencing sample was made of peripheral blood. These receptors were collected from a human donor in a cohort sampled during active COVID-19.

This chain links TRBV5-1 with TRBJ1-6; D gene unclear. The CDR3 has 15 residues. The ends were cut back, 0 bases at V and 10 bases at J, with 14 bases in the middle. Germline V gives CDR1 SGHRS, CDR2 YFSETQ. The DNA for the CDR3 is TGCGCCAGCAGCTTGGCTGGGCAGCAGTGGTCACCCCTCCACTTT. It yields the protein CASSLAGQQWSPLHF.

The chain has TRBV5-8 and TRBJ2-1; D might be TRBD2 (5 bases). V gave up 4 bases and J gave up 9 bases, with 17 bases separating them. From germline, CDR1 is SGHTS and CDR2 YDEGEE. The CDR3 contains 14 residues. CDR3 bases: TGTGCCAGCAGCCCCCGAAGGGTCGCGGGTGAGCAGTTCTTC. This translates into CASSPRRVAGEQFF.

This chain joins TRBV7-9 and TRBJ2-6; D remains unclear. This CDR3 spans 15 amino acids. CDR1 is SEHNR and CDR2 is FQNEAQ in the germline V gene (reference sequence). Trimming took off 5 bases at V and 2 bases at J, with 10 bases between the two ends. Here the CDR3 DNA reads TGTGCCAGCAGCCCGAGAGGCGCTGGGGCCAACGTCCTGACTTTC. Its translation: CASSPRGAGANVLTF.

The chain combines TRBV28 with TRBJ2-1, with no clear D. This CDR3 comprises 12 residues. Germline values: CDR1 MDHEN, CDR2 SYDVKM. Trimming took 4 bases from V and 10 from J, leaving 11 bases between them. The CDR3 protein is CASSSQPGEQFF. CDR3 coding DNA: TGTGCCAGCAGTTCCCAGCCCGGGGAGCAGTTCTTC.

The chain joins TRBV9 to TRBJ1-2; 8 nucleotides line up with TRBD1. Trimming cost V 2 bases and J 1 base; bases outside gene matches: 4. Germline lookup yields CDR1 SGDLS and CDR2 YYNGEE. This CDR3 has 15 residues. CDR3: CASSVRQGFNYGYTF. The CDR3 nucleotides read TGTGCCAGCAGCGTGCGACAGGGGTTTAACTATGGCTACACCTTC.

This chain joins TRBV3-1 (or the pseudogene TRBV3-2) and TRBJ2-7; 7 nucleotides align to TRBD2. The CDR3 covers 14 residues. The junction had 5 bases not matched to a gene; V was cut back by 4 bases and J by 2 bases. The germline gives CDR1 LGHDT, CDR2 YNNKEL (reference sequence). CDR3 residues: CASSPAGVAYEQYF. CDR3 bases: TGTGCCAGCAGCCCCGCGGGGGTAGCCTACGAGCAGTACTTC.

This rearrangement joins TRBV9 to TRBJ2-5; 8 nucleotides agree with TRBD1. The ends lost 0 bases at V and 3 bases at J; junction bases unmatched: 10. The CDR3 totals 17 residues. Per germline, CDR1 SGDLS and CDR2 YYNGEE. This CDR3 is CASSVGLLQGAEETQYF. In DNA, the CDR3 is TGTGCCAGCAGCGTAGGATTGCTCCAGGGGGCGGAAGAGACCCAGTACTTC.

This sequence joins TRBV24-1 and TRBJ2-7, with TRBD2 matching over 10 bases. The V gene's germline CDR1 is KGHDR and CDR2 SFDVKD. V shed 0 bases and J 3 bases; nucleotides not matched to a gene: 10. CDR3 length equals 18 residues. As DNA, the CDR3 is TGTGCCACCAGTGATTTGCAGTCCCTAGCGGGAGTTTGCTACGAGCAGTACTTC. As protein: CATSDLQSLAGVCYEQYF.

This clone came up once. This same CDR3 is encoded by further DNA sequences in the sample. This chain joins TRBV5-1 and TRBJ2-7; D might be TRBD2 (6 bases). Trimming took off 0 bases at V and 1 base at J, with 8 bases between the two ends. Germline CDR1 is SGHRS and CDR2 is YFSETQ. This CDR3 contains 14 residues. The CDR3 loop is CASSLVAGSYEQYF. CDR3 nucleotide sequence: TGCGCCAGCAGCTTGGTCGCGGGGTCCTACGAGCAGTACTTC.

J is TRBJ2-1 and V is TRBV24-1; TRBD1 matches at 8 bases. Per the germline V gene, CDR1 is KGHDR and CDR2 is SFDVKD. Trimming cost V 0 bases and J 6 bases; bases outside gene matches: 3. The CDR3 has 15 residues. CDR3 in amino acids: CATSDLRQGPNEQFF. The CDR3 nucleotides are TGTGCCACCAGTGATTTGAGACAGGGGCCCAATGAGCAGTTCTTC.

This clone was observed a single time. The chain employs TRBV19 and TRBJ2-5; TRBD2 agrees at 7 bases. CDR3 length: 13 amino acids. The germline V gene has CDR1 LNHDA and CDR2 SQIVND (reference sequence). Trimming cost V 6 bases and J 4 bases; bases outside gene matches: 5. The CDR3 bases are TGTGCCAGTAGCTGGCGGGAGCGAGAGACCCAGTACTTC. Protein sequence: CASSWRERETQYF.

The chain combines TRBV2 with TRBJ2-1; D gene uncertain. Germline CDR1 reads SNHLY; CDR2 reads FYNNEI. Trimming took 6 bases from V and 5 from J, leaving 14 bases between them. The CDR3 is 14 residues long. CDR3 sequence reads: CASRNLDLDNEQFF. DNA of the CDR3: TGTGCCAGCAGGAACCTAGACTTGGACAATGAGCAGTTCTTC.

The genes are TRBV7-9 and TRBJ2-1; 9 bases agree with TRBD1. Germline CDR1 is SEHNR and CDR2 is FQNEAQ (reference sequence). The ends lost 1 base at V and 9 bases at J; junction bases unmatched: 7. The CDR3 length is 15 residues. In DNA form, the CDR3 reads TGTGCCAGCAGCTTAGGGGACAGGGCGTCTCTTGAGCAGTTCTTC. It encodes CASSLGDRASLEQFF.

This CDR3 is CASRGGRFYNEQFF. The CDR3 region has the DNA TGTGCCAGCAGGGGCGGGAGGTTTTACAATGAGCAGTTCTTC. This chain links TRBV6-5 with TRBJ2-1; 8 positions match TRBD2. The CDR3 consists of 14 residues. The trim removed 6 bases at V and 4 bases at J, leaving 5 bases unmatched. The V gene's germline CDR1 is MNHEY and CDR2 SVGAGI.

The J gene is TRBJ2-5, the V gene TRBV7-2; D may be TRBD2 (6 bases). CDR3 length equals 13 residues. V lost 5 bases and J lost 5, with 12 bases in between. The germline V gene encodes CDR1 SGHTA and CDR2 FQGNSA. CDR3: CASSTGLRETQYF. DNA for the CDR3: TGTGCCAGCAGCACCGGACTAAGGGAGACCCAGTACTTC.

J is TRBJ1-5 and V is TRBV10-2, with D tentatively TRBD1 (6 bases). V was cut by 7 bases and J by 3 bases, with 13 bases left in between. CDR3 size: 14 residues. Germline values: CDR1 WSHSY, CDR2 SAAADI. The CDR3 nucleotides are TGCGCCAGCACCGGGACACTCGTCAATCAGCCCCAGCATTTT. Its protein product is CASTGTLVNQPQHF.

V is TRBV7-2 and J is TRBJ1-2; D might be TRBD1 (6 bases). Germline V CDR1 and CDR2: SGHTA, FQGNSA. The CDR3 totals 16 residues. Trimming took 5 bases from V and 4 from J, leaving 20 bases between them. The CDR3 is CASSPQDSLSVYGYTF. Written as DNA, the CDR3 is TGTGCCAGCAGCCCCCAGGACAGTCTTAGCGTCTATGGCTACACCTTC.

The chain employs TRBV5-6 and TRBJ1-4; no clear D gene. Trimming pared 0 bases from V and 0 bases from J, leaving 6 bases between. This CDR3 comprises 15 residues. Germline values: CDR1 SGHDT, CDR2 YYEEEE. CDR3 region: CASSLVSATNEKLFF. CDR3 DNA sequence: TGTGCCAGCAGCTTGGTCTCAGCAACTAATGAAAAACTGTTTTTT.

Concerning this clone itself: Within the sample, other DNA sequences also encode this same CDR3. This chain joins TRBV7-2 and TRBJ2-5; D may be TRBD2 (6 bases). CDR1 SGHTA and CDR2 FQGNSA come from the germline V gene. This CDR3 is 13 amino acids long. V dropped 1 base and J dropped 5 bases, with 8 bases sitting between them. CDR3 nucleotide sequence: TGTGCCAGCAGCTTAGGAGGGAGGGAGACCCAGTACTTC. This translates into CASSLGGRETQYF.

The V gene is TRBV7-2, the J gene TRBJ2-7, with D possibly TRBD2 on 9 matching bases. Germline V lookup: CDR1 SGHTA, CDR2 FQGNSA. Trimming removed 5 bases from V and 3 bases from J, with 17 bases in between. The CDR3 runs 15 residues. DNA for the CDR3: TGTGCCAGCAGCCCTAGCGGGACAGGTTACTACGAGCAGTACTTC. Translated: CASSPSGTGYYEQYF. Based on the CDR3 plus reference TRBV7-2 and TRBJ2-7, the full variable domain is GAGVSQSPSNKVTEKGKDVELRCDPISGHTALYWYRQSLGQGLEFLIYFQGNSAPDKSGLPSDRFSAERTGGSVSTLTIQRTQQEDSAVYLCASSPSGTGYYEQYFGPGTRLTVT.

The chain is built from TRBV6-6 and TRBJ1-6; D is unresolved. Trimming removed 6 bases from V and 9 bases from J, with 9 bases in between. Germline-derived CDR1 and CDR2 are MNHNY and SVGAGI (reference sequence). CDR3 size: 12 residues. The CDR3 sequence: CASSPRGSPLHF. CDR3 nucleotide sequence: TGTGCCAGCAGCCCGCGAGGTTCACCCCTCCACTTT.

This chain links TRBV30 with TRBJ2-3, with D perhaps matching TRBD2 (6 bases). The CDR3 spans 11 residues. V was clipped by 4 bases and J by 6 bases, with 8 bases between them. Germline CDR1 is GTSNPN and CDR2 is SVGIG (reference sequence). Written as DNA, the CDR3 is TGTGCCTGGACCCGGGGGGATACGCAGTATTTT. This sequence encodes CAWTRGDTQYF.

V is TRBV11-2 and J is TRBJ2-7; D ambiguous. V lost 1 base and J 2 bases, leaving 9 bases between the germline ends. Germline CDR1 and CDR2: SGHAT and FQNNGV. The CDR3 sequence is 14 residues long. The CDR3 here is CASSLGLATYEQYF. The CDR3 nucleotides read TGTGCCAGCAGCTTAGGGCTTGCCACCTACGAGCAGTACTTC.

The chain couples TRBV7-8 to TRBJ1-4; a possible D gene is TRBD1 (5 bases). Per the germline V gene, CDR1 is SGHVS and CDR2 is FQNEAQ. The V end lost 3 bases, the J end lost 2 bases, and 13 bases lay between the germline ends. The CDR3 extends over 16 amino acids. This CDR3 is CASSLGQGVTNEKLFF. The DNA for the CDR3 is TGTGCCAGCAGCTTGGGGCAGGGCGTTACTAATGAAAAACTGTTTTTT.

The CDR3 here is CASSHLTGRNTIYF. CDR3 nucleotides: TGCGCCAGCAGCCACCTGACAGGGAGGAACACCATATATTTT. The V call is TRBV4-1, the J call TRBJ1-3, with 7 positions matching TRBD1. V was pared by 3 bases and J by 7 bases, with 6 bases of the junction left unmatched. Germline assignment: CDR1 MGHRA and CDR2 YSYEKL. The CDR3 is made up of 14 amino acids.

The genes are TRBV19 and TRBJ1-4; 9 nucleotides agree with TRBD1. The trim removed 8 bases at V and 7 bases at J, leaving 5 bases unmatched. CDR1 and CDR2 (germline): LNHDA, SQIVND (reference sequence). CDR3 length equals 13 residues. The CDR3, as DNA: TGTGCCAGTTCACAGGGGGCCGGTGAAAAACTGTTTTTT. Translating it yields CASSQGAGEKLFF. The full variable domain, its missing parts supplied by reference TRBV19 and TRBJ1-4, is DGGITQSPKYLFRKEGQNVTLSCEQNLNHDAMYWYRQDPGQGLRLIYYSQIVNDFQKGDIAEGYSVSREKKESFPLTVTSAQKNPTAFYLCASSQGAGEKLFFGSGTQLSVL.

The chain carries TRBV6-5 and TRBJ2-6, with D perhaps matching TRBD1 (6 bases). The CDR3 totals 15 residues. Trimming took 6 bases from V and 0 from J, leaving 9 bases between them. Per germline, CDR1 MNHEY and CDR2 SVGAGI. DNA for the CDR3: TGTGCCAGCAGAAGGGACAACTCTGGGGCCAACGTCCTGACTTTC. It specifies CASRRDNSGANVLTF.

This chain links TRBV7-8 with TRBJ1-1, with D uncertain. The CDR3 sequence is 13 residues long. Germline lookup yields CDR1 SGHVS and CDR2 FQNEAQ. V was clipped by 3 bases and J by 12 bases, with 17 bases between them. The CDR3 here is CASSFNRLTTTFF. In nucleotides, the CDR3 is TGTGCCAGCAGCTTTAATAGACTGACCACGACTTTCTTT.